This T cell receptor beta chain stems from a study of T cell repertoires in cytomegalovirus infection. As for the study in general: CMV infection together with matching HLA type was indicated by public TCR beta signatures.

Worth noting for this clonotype: Its target is not known.

TCRdb itself ran the reads through MiXCR, one entry per CDR3 protein. This sample has about 360,000 distinct CDR3 sequences, with 18% found just once. Study-level findings and limits: CMV-specific TCR beta clonotypes restricted by HLA-C were the ones dominating the ex vivo response. Adding up the frequency of public TCR beta families identified people who carried CMV plus the relevant HLA.

Per germline, CDR1 LGHDT and CDR2 YNNKEL (reference sequence). Trimming cost V 4 bases and J 3 bases, with 12 bases left between them. The CDR3 has 14 residues. The sample was PBMCs. This receptor was identified in a human donor in good health (CMV status not recorded). Some clones in this sample may be carry-over from other donors' samples. The chain links TRBV3-1 to TRBJ1-2; unclear D gene. The CDR3 region is CASSPQVNDYGYTF. Written as DNA, the CDR3 is TGTGCCAGCAGCCCTCAAGTAAATGACTATGGCTACACCTTC. Using reference TRBV3-1 and TRBJ1-2 for the parts outside the CDR3, the full variable domain is DTAVSQTPKYLVTQMGNDKSIKCEQNLGHDTMYWYKQDSKKFLKIMFSYNNKELIINETVPNRFSPKSPDKAHLNLHINSLELGDSAVYFCASSPQVNDYGYTFGSGTRLTVV.